These T cell receptor beta chains were read from a single sample in a study of long-term antiretroviral therapy in people with HIV. Some clones are missing from TCRdb's copy, which holds only in-frame ones; the method was immunoSEQ multiplex PCR. The sample carries 10,000 to 13,000 clones, around 80% recorded once. Here the sequenced sample was unsorted PBMCs, taken 1.2 years after starting antiretroviral therapy. The receptors shown here come from a middle-aged man with HIV. Both conserved end residues are part of each CDR3. The D gene is left open where the match is weak. Expanded clones are given a class, and other clones once, few, many or no size at all.

j_call,d_call,v_call,clone_size,cdr3_nt,cdr3_aa
TRBJ2-7,.,TRBV19,few,TGTGCCACTCGGGGAGGCCTTCTCTACGAGCAGTACTTC,CATRGGLLYEQYF
TRBJ2-7,.,TRBV6-5,.,TGTGCCAGCAGTTACTTTGGGGACACCGTTTACGAGCAGTACTTC,CASSYFGDTVYEQYF
TRBJ2-7,TRBD1,TRBV4-1,.,TGCGCCAGCAGCCAAGGAGACAGGGGGGTAGGGCAGTACTTC,CASSQGDRGVGQYF
TRBJ2-1,.,TRBV7-8,.,TGTGCCAGCAGCTTAAACAGGGTGGCTAGTGAGCAGTTCTTC,CASSLNRVASEQFF
TRBJ2-2,TRBD1,TRBV5-4,.,TGTGCCAGCAGAACCGGGACAGGGAACACCGGGGAGCTGTTTTTT,CASRTGTGNTGELFF
TRBJ2-7,TRBD1,TRBV19,.,TGTGCCAGTAGTCCGGGACAGGGCTTCGAGCAGTACTTC,CASSPGQGFEQYF
TRBJ2-3,TRBD2,TRBV6-5,.,TGTGCCAGCAGAAATCTAGCGGGGGGGCGAGATACGCAGTATTTT,CASRNLAGGRDTQYF
TRBJ2-7,TRBD1,TRBV7-2,medium-sized,TGTGCCAGCAGCGCCCAACAGGGGGACGAGCAGTACTTC,CASSAQQGDEQYF
TRBJ1-1,.,TRBV6-5,.,TGTGCCAGCAGTTATAGTCAAGCGAACACTGAAGCTTTCTTT,CASSYSQANTEAFF
TRBJ1-1,.,TRBV6-5,.,TGTGCCAGCAGTACCAGGGGCAGGTCTGAAGCTTTCTTT,CASSTRGRSEAFF
TRBJ1-6,.,TRBV6-1,few,TGTGCCAGCAGGGTAGCAGAGAATTCACCCCTCCACTTT,CASRVAENSPLHF
TRBJ2-7,TRBD1,TRBV6-6,.,TGTGCCAGCAGTTTGACAGGGGCCTCCTACGAGCAGTACTTC,CASSLTGASYEQYF
TRBJ1-6,.,TRBV7-6,.,TGTGCCAGCAGCTTAGGTACAGGGCCATCACCCCTCCACTTT,CASSLGTGPSPLHF
TRBJ2-3,.,TRBV11-2,.,TGTGCCAGCAGTTTAGTGATCACAGATACGCAGTATTTT,CASSLVITDTQYF
TRBJ2-3,.,TRBV19,once,TGTGCCAGTAGTATAAATCTTAGCACATATACGCAGTATTTT,CASSINLSTYTQYF
TRBJ2-7,.,TRBV7-8,.,TGTGCCAGCAGCTATAGCGCCAGGGGCGACGACGAGCAGTACTTC,CASSYSARGDDEQYF
TRBJ2-7,TRBD1,TRBV6-5,.,TGTGCCAGCAGTTACCCGGGACAGGGAAATACCTACGAGCAGTACTTC,CASSYPGQGNTYEQYF
TRBJ1-6,TRBD1,TRBV7-3,.,TGTGCCAGCAGCTTAACAGGACAGGGGCGGAATTCACCCCTCCACTTT,CASSLTGQGRNSPLHF
TRBJ1-2,.,TRBV10-3,.,TGTGCCATCAGTGAGGACAGGCTAGACTATGGCTACACCTTC,CAISEDRLDYGYTF
TRBJ1-4,.,TRBV4-3,.,TGCGCCAGCAGCCAAGGGGCAACTAATGAAAAACTGTTTTTT,CASSQGATNEKLFF
TRBJ2-3,TRBD2,TRBV6-6,.,TGTGCCAGCACTTTAGCGGGGGGGGGTAGAGATACGCAGTATTTT,CASTLAGGGRDTQYF
TRBJ2-3,.,TRBV11-3,.,TGTGCCAGCAGCTATGGCGCGAGCGATACGCAGTATTTT,CASSYGASDTQYF
TRBJ2-1,TRBD1,TRBV27,.,TGTGCCAGCAGCCAACAGGGGGCAGGACACAATGAGCAGTTCTTC,CASSQQGAGHNEQFF
TRBJ2-7,TRBD1,TRBV7-9,.,TGTGCCAGCAGACAGACAGGGGGTTCCTACGAGCAGTACTTC,CASRQTGGSYEQYF
TRBJ2-7,.,TRBV7-3,medium-sized,TGTGCCAGCAGCTTAAACGGCTACGAGCAGTACTTC,CASSLNGYEQYF
TRBJ1-3,.,TRBV2,.,TGTGCCAGCAGTGGGACGGATGGAAACACCATATATTTT,CASSGTDGNTIYF
TRBJ2-7,.,TRBV5-8,.,TGTGCCAGCGAGACAAGCGGACGTAACGAGCAGTACTTC,CASETSGRNEQYF
TRBJ1-1,TRBD1,TRBV13,.,TGTGCCAGCAGCTTAAGGGCAGGGGGGATGTACACTGAAGCTTTCTTT,CASSLRAGGMYTEAFF
TRBJ2-1,.,TRBV5-6,.,TGTGCCAGCAGCGGGACTCCTTCCTACAATGAGCAGTTCTTC,CASSGTPSYNEQFF
TRBJ1-1,.,TRBV14,once,TGTGCCAGCAGCCAAGTTGGCGGCTGGCATGAAGCTTTCTTT,CASSQVGGWHEAFF
TRBJ2-7,TRBD1,TRBV11-2,.,TGTGCCAGCAGCATACCGGGACAGGGGAACTACGAGCAGTACTTC,CASSIPGQGNYEQYF
TRBJ2-4,TRBD1,TRBV14,.,TGTGCCAGCAGCTCGACAGGGAGTTTATTGGCCAAAAACATTCAGTACTTC,CASSSTGSLLAKNIQYF
TRBJ2-2,TRBD1,TRBV9,.,TGTGCCAGCAGCGCCCCAGGGGGACGGACCGGGGAGCTGTTTTTT,CASSAPGGRTGELFF
TRBJ2-2,.,TRBV7-2,.,TGTGCCAGCGCCGAGATTCGCGGGGAGCTGTTTTTT,CASAEIRGELFF
TRBJ1-2,.,TRBV6-1,.,TGTGCCAGCATCCTTAATGGGGAATATGGCTACACCTTC,CASILNGEYGYTF
TRBJ2-3,.,TRBV10-3,few,TGTGCCATCAGTGAACCCCAGATCACAGATACGCAGTATTTT,CAISEPQITDTQYF
TRBJ1-3,.,TRBV5-6,once,TGTGCCAGCAGCTTGGGGCAGGGGTTCGGAAACACCATATATTTT,CASSLGQGFGNTIYF
TRBJ2-7,.,TRBV18,.,TGTGCCAGCTCACCACGGGGGTTCCCCGCCTACGAGCAGTACTTC,CASSPRGFPAYEQYF
TRBJ1-2,.,TRBV10-3,.,TGTGCCATCAGTGCGGACACGTTGAACTATGGCTACACCTTC,CAISADTLNYGYTF
TRBJ2-7,.,TRBV5-1,.,TGCGCCAGCAGCTTGGCCTCCTACGAGCAGTACTTC,CASSLASYEQYF
TRBJ2-7,TRBD2,TRBV5-4,.,TGTGCCAGCAGCTGGGGGGGGGTGCTCACTAGCGGTATCTACGAGCAGTACTTC,CASSWGGVLTSGIYEQYF
TRBJ2-3,.,TRBV5-1,.,TGCGCCAGCAGCTTGGGCGGGGTTTCTATTGCAGATACGCAGTATTTT,CASSLGGVSIADTQYF
TRBJ1-2,.,TRBV28,.,TGTGCCAGCCTTGGAGATGGCTACACCTTC,CASLGDGYTF
TRBJ1-1,.,TRBV30,.,TGTGCCTGGAGTGTAAGCGGGGACACTGAAGCTTTCTTT,CAWSVSGDTEAFF
TRBJ1-3,.,TRBV19,.,TGTGCCAGTACCCTCGACACCGTCTCTGGAAACACCATATATTTT,CASTLDTVSGNTIYF